This T cell receptor beta chain appears in the sequencing data of a study of identifying expanded T cells in peripheral blood. Whole-study findings and limits: Over approximately two and four weeks, about 15 and 19 clones changed, versus 1.2 between replicates. Across healthy donors, higher total template counts meant significantly greater two-week count variance.

No infections or other immune events were documented during collection. Profiled with immunoSEQ multiplex PCR; TCRdb holds only in-frame clones, not every one. The sample has 75,000 to 95,000 clones, about 87% seen once. Germline CDR1 ENHRY, CDR2 SYGVKD. This CDR3 has 16 amino acids. V lost 2 bases, J lost 6 bases, and 12 bases stayed unmatched. To note about this clone: What it recognizes is unknown.

The V and J genes are TRBV10-3 and TRBJ1-2, with 7 bases that match TRBD1. This clonotype was sampled from a person aged 18-70 years in good health. The sequencing input was blood. The CDR3 here is CAISEIGQAVGNGYTF. The CDR3 coding sequence is TGTGCCATCAGTGAGATCGGACAGGCGGTAGGGAATGGCTACACCTTC.